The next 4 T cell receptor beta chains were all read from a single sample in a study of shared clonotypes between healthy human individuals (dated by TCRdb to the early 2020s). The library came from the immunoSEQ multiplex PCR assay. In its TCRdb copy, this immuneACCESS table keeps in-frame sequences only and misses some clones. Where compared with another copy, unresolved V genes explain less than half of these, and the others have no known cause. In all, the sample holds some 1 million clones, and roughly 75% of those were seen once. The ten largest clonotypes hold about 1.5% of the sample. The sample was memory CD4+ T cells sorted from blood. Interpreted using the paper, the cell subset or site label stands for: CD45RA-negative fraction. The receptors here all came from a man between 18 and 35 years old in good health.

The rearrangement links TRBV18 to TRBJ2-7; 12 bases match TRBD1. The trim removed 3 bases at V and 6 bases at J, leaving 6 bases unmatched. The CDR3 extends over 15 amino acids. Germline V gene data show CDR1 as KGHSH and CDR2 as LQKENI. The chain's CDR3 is CASSPGTGGSGEQYF. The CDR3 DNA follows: TGTGCCAGCTCACCCGGGACAGGGGGCTCAGGCGAGCAGTACTTC.

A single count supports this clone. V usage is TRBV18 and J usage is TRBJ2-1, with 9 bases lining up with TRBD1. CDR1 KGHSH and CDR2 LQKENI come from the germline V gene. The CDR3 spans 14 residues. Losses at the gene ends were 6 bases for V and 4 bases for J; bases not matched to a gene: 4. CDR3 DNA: TGTGCCAGCTCCTCGGGACAGGGATACAATGAGCAGTTCTTC. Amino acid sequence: CASSSGQGYNEQFF.

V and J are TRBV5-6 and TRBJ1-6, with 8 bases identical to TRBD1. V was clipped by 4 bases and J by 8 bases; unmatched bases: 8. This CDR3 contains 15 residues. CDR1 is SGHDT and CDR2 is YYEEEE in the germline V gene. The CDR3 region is CASSVTPGQDSPLHF. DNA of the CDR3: TGTGCCAGCAGCGTGACCCCGGGACAGGATTCACCCCTCCACTTT.

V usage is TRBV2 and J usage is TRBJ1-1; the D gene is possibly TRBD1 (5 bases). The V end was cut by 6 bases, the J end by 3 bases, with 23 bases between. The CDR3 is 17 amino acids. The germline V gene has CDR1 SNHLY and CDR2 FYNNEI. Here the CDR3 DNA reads TGTGCCAGCAGGGACTACGGGGGAATGGTTGTGGACACTGAAGCTTTCTTT. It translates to CASRDYGGMVVDTEAFF.